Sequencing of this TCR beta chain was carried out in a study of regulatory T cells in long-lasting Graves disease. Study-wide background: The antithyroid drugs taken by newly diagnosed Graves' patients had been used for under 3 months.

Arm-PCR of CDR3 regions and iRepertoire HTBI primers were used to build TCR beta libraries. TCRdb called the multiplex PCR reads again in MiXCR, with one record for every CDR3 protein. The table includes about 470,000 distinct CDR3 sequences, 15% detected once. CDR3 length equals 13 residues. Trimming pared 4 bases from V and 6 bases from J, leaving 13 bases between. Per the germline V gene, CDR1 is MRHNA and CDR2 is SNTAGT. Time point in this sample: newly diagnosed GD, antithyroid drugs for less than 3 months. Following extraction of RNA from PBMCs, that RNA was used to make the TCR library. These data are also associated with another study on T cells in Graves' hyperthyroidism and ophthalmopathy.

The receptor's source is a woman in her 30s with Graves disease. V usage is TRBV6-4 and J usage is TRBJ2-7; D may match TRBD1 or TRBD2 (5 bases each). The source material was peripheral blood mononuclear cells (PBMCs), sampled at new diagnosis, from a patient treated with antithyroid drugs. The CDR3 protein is CASSAREGIEQYF. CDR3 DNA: TGTGCCAGCAGTGCACGCGAGGGGATCGAGCAGTACTTC.